This T cell receptor beta chain is drawn from a study of shared clonotypes between healthy human individuals. Findings and limits, study-wide: A reduction in generation probabilities was seen for non-shared clonotypes relative to those shared by all four donors.

Profiling relied on immunoSEQ multiplex PCR, and the TCRdb table lists in-frame clones only, not all of them. The top ten hold over 9.5% of the sample, which has about 360,000 clones, about 70% seen once. V gave up 6 bases and J gave up 12 bases, with 26 bases separating them. This CDR3 contains 16 residues. Germline CDR1 and CDR2: MNHEY and SMNVEV (reference sequence). As for this clone: Its antigen is unidentified.

This receptor was obtained from a man between 25 and 39 years old in good health. The chain uses TRBV27 and TRBJ1-4; D perhaps matches TRBD1 (5 bases). The sample taken for sequencing was memory CD4+ T cells sorted from blood. This sample's subset: CD45RA-negative fraction. CDR3 sequence (DNA): TGTGCCAGCAGAAGTTCCCGGGGCAGGGAGTGGAGAGAACTGTTTTTT. This codes for CASRSSRGREWRELFF.